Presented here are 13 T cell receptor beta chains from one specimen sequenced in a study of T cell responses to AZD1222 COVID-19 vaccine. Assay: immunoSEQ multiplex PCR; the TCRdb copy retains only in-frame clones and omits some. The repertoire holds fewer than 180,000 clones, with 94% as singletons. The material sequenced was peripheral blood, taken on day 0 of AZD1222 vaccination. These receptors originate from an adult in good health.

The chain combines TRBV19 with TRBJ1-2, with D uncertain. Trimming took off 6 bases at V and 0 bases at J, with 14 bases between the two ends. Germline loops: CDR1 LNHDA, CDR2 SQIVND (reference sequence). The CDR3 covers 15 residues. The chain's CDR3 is CASSLGSGPNYGYTF. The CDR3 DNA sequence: TGTGCCAGTAGCCTCGGGAGCGGACCTAACTATGGCTACACCTTC.

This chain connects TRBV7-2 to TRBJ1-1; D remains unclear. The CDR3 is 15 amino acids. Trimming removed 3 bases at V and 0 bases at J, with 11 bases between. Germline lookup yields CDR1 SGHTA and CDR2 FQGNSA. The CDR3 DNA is TGTGCCAGCAGCTTTACAGCGACGATGAACACTGAAGCTTTCTTT. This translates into CASSFTATMNTEAFF.

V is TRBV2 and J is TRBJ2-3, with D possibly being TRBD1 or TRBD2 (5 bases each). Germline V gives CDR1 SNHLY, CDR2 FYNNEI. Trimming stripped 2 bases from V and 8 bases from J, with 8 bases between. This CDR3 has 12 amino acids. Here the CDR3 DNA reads TGTGCCAGCAGTGAAAGAGGGGTTACGCAGTATTTT. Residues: CASSERGVTQYF.

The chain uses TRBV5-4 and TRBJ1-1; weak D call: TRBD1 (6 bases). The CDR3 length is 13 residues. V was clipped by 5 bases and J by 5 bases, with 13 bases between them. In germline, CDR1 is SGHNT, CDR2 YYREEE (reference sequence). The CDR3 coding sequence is TGTGCCAGCAGTATACCCAGGGGTACTGAAGCTTTCTTT. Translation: CASSIPRGTEAFF.

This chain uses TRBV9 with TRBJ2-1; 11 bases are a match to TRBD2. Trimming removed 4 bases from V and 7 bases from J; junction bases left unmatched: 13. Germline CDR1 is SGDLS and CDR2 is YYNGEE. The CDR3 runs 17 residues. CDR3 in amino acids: CASSLHALAGDGNEQFF. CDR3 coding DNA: TGTGCCAGCAGCCTCCACGCACTAGCGGGAGATGGAAATGAGCAGTTCTTC.

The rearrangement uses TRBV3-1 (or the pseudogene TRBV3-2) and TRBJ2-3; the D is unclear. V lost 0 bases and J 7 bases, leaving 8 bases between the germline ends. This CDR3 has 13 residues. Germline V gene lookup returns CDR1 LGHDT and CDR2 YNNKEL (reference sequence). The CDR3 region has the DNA TGTGCCAGCAGCCAAGATTGGGCTAATACGCAGTATTTT. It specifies CASSQDWANTQYF.

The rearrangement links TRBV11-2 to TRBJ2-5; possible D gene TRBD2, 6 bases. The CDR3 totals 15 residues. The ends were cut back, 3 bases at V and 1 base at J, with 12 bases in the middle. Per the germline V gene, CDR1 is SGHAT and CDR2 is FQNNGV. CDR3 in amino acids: CASSFSGESQETQYF. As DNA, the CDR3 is TGTGCCAGCAGCTTCTCGGGGGAGAGCCAAGAGACCCAGTACTTC.

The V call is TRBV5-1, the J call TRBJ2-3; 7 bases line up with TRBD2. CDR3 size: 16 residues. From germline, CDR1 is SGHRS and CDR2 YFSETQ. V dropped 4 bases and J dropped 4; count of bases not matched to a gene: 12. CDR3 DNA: TGCGCCAGCAGCCCGAGACCGGGGGAGGGGTCAGATACGCAGTATTTT. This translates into CASSPRPGEGSDTQYF. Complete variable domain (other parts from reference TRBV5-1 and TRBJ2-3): KAGVTQTPRYLIKTRGQQVTLSCSPISGHRSVSWYQQTPGQGLQFLFEYFSETQRNKGNFPGRFSGRQFSNSRSEMNVSTLELGDSALYLCASSPRPGEGSDTQYFGPGTRLTVL.

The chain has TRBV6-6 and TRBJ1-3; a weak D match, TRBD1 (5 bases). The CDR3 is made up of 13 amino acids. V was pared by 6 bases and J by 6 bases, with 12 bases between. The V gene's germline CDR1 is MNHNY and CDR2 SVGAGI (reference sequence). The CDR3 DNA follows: TGTGCCAGCAGGTCGGACACCCCAAACACCATATATTTT. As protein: CASRSDTPNTIYF.

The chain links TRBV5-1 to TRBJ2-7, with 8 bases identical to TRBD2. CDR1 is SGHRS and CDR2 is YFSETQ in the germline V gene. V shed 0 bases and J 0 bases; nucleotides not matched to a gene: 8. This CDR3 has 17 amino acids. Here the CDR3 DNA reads TGCGCCAGCAGCTTGGCGGTACTAGCGGCAAACTCCTACGAGCAGTACGTC. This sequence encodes CASSLAVLAANSYEQYV.

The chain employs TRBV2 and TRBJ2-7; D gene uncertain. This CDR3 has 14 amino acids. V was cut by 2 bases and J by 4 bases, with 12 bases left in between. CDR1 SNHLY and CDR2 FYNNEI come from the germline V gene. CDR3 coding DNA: TGTGCCAGCAGTGAACTCGGGCTCGGATACGAGCAGTACGTC. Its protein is CASSELGLGYEQYV.

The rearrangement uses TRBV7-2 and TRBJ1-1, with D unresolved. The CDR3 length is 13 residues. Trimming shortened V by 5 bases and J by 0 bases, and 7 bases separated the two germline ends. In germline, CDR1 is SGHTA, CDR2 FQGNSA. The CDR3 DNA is TGTGCCAGCAGCACGGAGTTGAACACTGAAGCTTTCTTT. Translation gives CASSTELNTEAFF. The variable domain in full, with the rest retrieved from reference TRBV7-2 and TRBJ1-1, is GAGVSQSPSNKVTEKGKDVELRCDPISGHTALYWYRQSLGQGLEFLIYFQGNSAPDKSGLPSDRFSAERTGGSVSTLTIQRTQQEDSAVYLCASSTELNTEAFFGQGTRLTVV.

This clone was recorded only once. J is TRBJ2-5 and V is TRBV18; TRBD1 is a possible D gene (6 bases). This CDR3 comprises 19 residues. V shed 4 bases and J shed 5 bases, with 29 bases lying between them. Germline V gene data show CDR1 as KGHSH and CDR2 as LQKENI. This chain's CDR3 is CASSQNPLNRGTLRETQYF. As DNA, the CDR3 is TGTGCCAGCTCACAAAACCCATTGAATAGGGGGACCCTGAGGGAGACCCAGTACTTC.